This T cell receptor (beta chain) was recorded in a study of T cell clonotyping in hematopoietic cell transplantation. This clone occurred once. CDR1 KGHSH and CDR2 LQKENI come from the germline V gene. This CDR3 is built from 16 residues. V shed 4 bases, J shed 4 bases, and the junction held 6 bases outside the gene matches. This table comes from immunoSEQ multiplex PCR, and its TCRdb copy is limited to in-frame clones, with some not included. The table includes more than 5,000 clones, roughly 86% detected once. The source of this sequence is a male patient aged 65-79 years who had an allogeneic stem cell transplant from an unrelated donor, so T cells may come from the graft donor. Some clones in this sample may be carry-over from other donors' samples. Here the sequenced sample was peripheral blood mononuclear cells, taken 100 days after allogeneic stem cell transplant. V gene TRBV18 combines with J gene TRBJ1-4, with TRBD1 identical over 10 bases. CDR3 nucleotide sequence: TGTGCCAGCTCACTTCGGGGACAGGGGCTTAATGAAAAACTGTTTTTT. This sequence encodes CASSLRGQGLNEKLFF.